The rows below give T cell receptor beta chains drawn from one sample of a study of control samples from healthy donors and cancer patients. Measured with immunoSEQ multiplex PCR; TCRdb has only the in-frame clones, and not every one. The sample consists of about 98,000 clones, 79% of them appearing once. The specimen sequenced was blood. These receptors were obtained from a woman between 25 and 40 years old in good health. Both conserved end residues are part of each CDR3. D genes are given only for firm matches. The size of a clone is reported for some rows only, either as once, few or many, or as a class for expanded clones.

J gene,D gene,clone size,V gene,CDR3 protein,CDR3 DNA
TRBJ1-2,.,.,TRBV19,CASSIGQIYGYTF,TGTGCCAGTAGTATAGGCCAGATCTATGGCTACACCTTC
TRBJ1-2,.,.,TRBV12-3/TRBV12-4,CASSPTLNYGYTF,TGTGCCAGCAGCCCGACACTTAACTATGGCTACACCTTC
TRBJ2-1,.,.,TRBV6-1,CASSEMGTSYNEQFF,TGTGCCAGCAGTGAAATGGGGACCTCCTACAATGAGCAGTTCTTC
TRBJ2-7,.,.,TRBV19,CASSMLGSHTYEQYF,TGTGCCAGTAGTATGTTAGGGAGCCATACCTACGAGCAGTACTTC
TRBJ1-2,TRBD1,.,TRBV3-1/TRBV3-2,CASSQGQGFNYGYTF,TGTGCCAGCAGCCAAGGACAGGGCTTTAACTATGGCTACACCTTC
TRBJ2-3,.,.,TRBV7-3,CASSSTGPTDTQYF,TGTGCCAGCAGCTCAACAGGGCCCACAGATACGCAGTATTTT
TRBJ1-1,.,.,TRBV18,CASSPSEAGAEAFF,TGTGCCAGCTCACCTTCCGAGGCGGGGGCTGAAGCTTTCTTT
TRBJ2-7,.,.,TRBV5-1,CASSLEAEAYEQYF,TGCGCCAGCAGCTTGGAAGCAGAAGCCTACGAGCAGTACTTC
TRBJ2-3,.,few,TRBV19,CASSTPTGTPKVTDTQYF,TGTGCCAGTAGTACCCCGACCGGGACGCCAAAGGTCACAGATACGCAGTATTTT
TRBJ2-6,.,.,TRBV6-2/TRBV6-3,CASSWASSGANVLTF,TGTGCCAGCAGCTGGGCCAGCAGTGGGGCCAACGTCCTGACTTTC
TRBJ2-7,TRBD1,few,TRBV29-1,CSVVTGQGTYEQYF,TGCAGCGTTGTAACGGGACAGGGCACCTACGAGCAGTACTTC
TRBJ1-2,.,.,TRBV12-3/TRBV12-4,CASSLRVGGGYTF,TGTGCCAGCAGTTTGCGGGTCGGGGGCGGCTACACCTTC
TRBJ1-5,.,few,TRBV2,CASRTTNQPQHF,TGTGCCAGCAGGACTACCAATCAGCCCCAGCATTTT
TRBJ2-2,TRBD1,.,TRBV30,CAWSNRGNTGELFF,TGTGCCTGGAGTAACAGGGGGAACACCGGGGAGCTGTTTTTT
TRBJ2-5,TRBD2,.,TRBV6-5,CASSTSGGPQETQYF,TGTGCCAGCAGTACTAGCGGGGGGCCCCAAGAGACCCAGTACTTC
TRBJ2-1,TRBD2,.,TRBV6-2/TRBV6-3,CASSALGLAGANEQFF,TGTGCCAGCAGTGCCCTGGGACTAGCGGGGGCAAATGAGCAGTTCTTC
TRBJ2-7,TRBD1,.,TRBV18,CASSPNRGYEQYF,TGTGCCAGCTCACCAAACAGGGGCTACGAGCAGTACTTC
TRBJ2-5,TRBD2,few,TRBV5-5,CASSLLWGLAGVETQYF,TGTGCCAGCAGCTTGCTTTGGGGACTAGCGGGGGTGGAGACCCAGTACTTC
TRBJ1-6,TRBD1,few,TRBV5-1,CASSEDRGRSSPLHF,TGCGCCAGCAGCGAGGACAGGGGACGATCCTCACCCCTCCACTTT
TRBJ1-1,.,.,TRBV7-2,CASSLRQGVNTEAFF,TGTGCCAGCAGCTTAAGGCAGGGAGTGAACACTGAAGCTTTCTTT
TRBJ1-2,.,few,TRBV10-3,CAISETRQEGYTF,TGTGCCATCAGTGAAACGCGACAGGAAGGCTACACCTTC
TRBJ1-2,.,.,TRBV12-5,CASGFDKAGSYTF,TGTGCTAGTGGTTTCGACAAGGCGGGCAGCTACACCTTC
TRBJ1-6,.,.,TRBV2,CASSETRGSPLHF,TGTGCCAGCAGTGAAACTCGCGGTTCACCCCTCCACTTT
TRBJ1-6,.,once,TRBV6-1,CASSENRANSPLHF,TGTGCCAGCAGTGAGAACAGGGCCAATTCACCCCTCCACTTT
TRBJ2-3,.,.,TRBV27,CASSLSGGTDTQYF,TGTGCCAGCAGTTTATCCGGGGGCACAGATACGCAGTATTTT
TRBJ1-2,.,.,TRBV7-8,CASSHGGGQDYGYTF,TGTGCCAGCAGCCACGGCGGGGGGCAGGACTATGGCTACACCTTC
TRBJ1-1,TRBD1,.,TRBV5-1,CASSTDRAWAEAFF,TGCGCCAGCAGCACCGACAGGGCTTGGGCTGAAGCTTTCTTT
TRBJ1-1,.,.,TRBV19,CASSMAQNTEAFF,TGTGCCAGTAGTATGGCTCAGAACACTGAAGCTTTCTTT
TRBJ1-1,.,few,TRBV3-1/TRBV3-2,CASSQGGGMNTEAFF,TGTGCCAGCAGCCAAGGCGGGGGGATGAACACTGAAGCTTTCTTT
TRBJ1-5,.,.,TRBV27,CASKSGVSNQPQHF,TGTGCCAGCAAGTCAGGGGTTAGCAATCAGCCCCAGCATTTT
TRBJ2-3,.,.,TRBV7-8,CASKLTRGSTDTQYF,TGTGCCAGCAAGCTCACCCGGGGGAGCACAGATACGCAGTATTTT
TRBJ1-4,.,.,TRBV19,CASSFPGAANEKLFF,TGTGCCAGTAGTTTCCCGGGTGCTGCTAATGAAAAACTGTTTTTT
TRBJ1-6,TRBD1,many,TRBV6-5,CASSLTGTADSPLHF,TGTGCCAGCAGTTTAACCGGGACAGCCGATTCACCCCTCCACTTT
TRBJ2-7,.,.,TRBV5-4,CASSSPNGEQYF,TGTGCCAGCAGCTCCCCCAATGGCGAGCAGTACTTC
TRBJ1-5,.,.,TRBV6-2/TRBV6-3,CASSPDQPQHF,TGTGCCAGCAGCCCCGATCAGCCCCAGCATTTT
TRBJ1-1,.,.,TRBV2,CASSETWNTEAFF,TGTGCCAGCAGTGAAACCTGGAACACTGAAGCTTTCTTT
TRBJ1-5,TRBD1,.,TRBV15,CATDPGQGTQPQHF,TGTGCCACAGACCCGGGACAGGGGACTCAGCCCCAGCATTTT
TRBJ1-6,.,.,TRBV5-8,CASSLRTLYALHF,TGTGCCAGCAGCTTGAGAACGCTCTATGCCCTCCACTTT
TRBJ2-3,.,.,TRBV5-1,CASSLAQGGPDTQYF,TGCGCCAGCAGCTTGGCTCAGGGAGGACCAGATACGCAGTATTTT
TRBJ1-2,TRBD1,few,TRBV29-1,CSVPGGADGYTF,TGCAGCGTCCCAGGGGGCGCGGATGGCTACACCTTC
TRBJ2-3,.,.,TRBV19,CASRNRPADTQYF,TGTGCCAGTAGGAACAGGCCCGCAGATACGCAGTATTTT
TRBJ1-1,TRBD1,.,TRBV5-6,CASSRDRVNTEAFF,TGTGCCAGCAGCCGGGACAGGGTGAACACTGAAGCTTTCTTT
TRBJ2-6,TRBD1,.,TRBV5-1,CASTLSDRGLLGANVLTF,TGCGCCAGCACCTTATCGGACAGGGGGCTGTTAGGGGCCAACGTCCTGACTTTC
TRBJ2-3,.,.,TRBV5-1,CASSLFRDTQYF,TGCGCCAGCAGCTTGTTCCGGGATACGCAGTATTTT
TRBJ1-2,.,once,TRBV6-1,CASSDVFGYTYGYTF,TGTGCCAGCAGTGACGTTTTCGGGTACACCTATGGCTACACCTTC
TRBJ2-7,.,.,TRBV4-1,CAPVERAYEQYF,TGCGCCCCCGTAGAGCGGGCCTACGAGCAGTACTTC
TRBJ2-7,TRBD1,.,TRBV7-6,CASSLGSQGARNEQYF,TGTGCCAGCAGCTTAGGGTCGCAGGGGGCGCGGAACGAGCAGTACTTC
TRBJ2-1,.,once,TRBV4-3,CASSQYDYRPIGEQFF,TGCGCCAGCAGCCAATATGACTACCGTCCTATTGGTGAGCAGTTCTTC
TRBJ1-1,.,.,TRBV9,CASSVRPTLYGRSTEAFF,TGTGCCAGCAGCGTTCGCCCCACTCTTTACGGGCGGAGCACTGAAGCTTTCTTT
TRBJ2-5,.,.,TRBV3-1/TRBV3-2,CASSPFRGQETQYF,TGTGCCAGCAGCCCCTTCCGGGGCCAAGAGACCCAGTACTTC
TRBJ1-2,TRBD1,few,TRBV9,CASSVEQGTGDSYGYTF,TGTGCCAGCAGCGTAGAACAGGGGACAGGGGACTCTTATGGCTACACCTTC
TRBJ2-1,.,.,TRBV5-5,CASSLFSYRNEQFF,TGTGCCAGCAGCTTGTTCTCGTATAGGAATGAGCAGTTCTTC
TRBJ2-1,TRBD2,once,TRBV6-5,CASRPAGGPTEQFF,TGTGCCAGCAGGCCAGCGGGGGGGCCAACTGAGCAGTTCTTC
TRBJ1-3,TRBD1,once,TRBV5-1,CASSPGTEGNTIYF,TGCGCCAGCAGCCCCGGGACAGAAGGAAACACCATATATTTT
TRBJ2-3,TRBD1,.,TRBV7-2,CASRTGQATTDTQYF,TGTGCCAGCAGAACCGGACAGGCGACCACAGATACGCAGTATTTT
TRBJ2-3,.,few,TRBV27,CASSSWGLSSTDTQYF,TGTGCCAGCAGTTCCTGGGGACTTTCTAGCACAGATACGCAGTATTTT
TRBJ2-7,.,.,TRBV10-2,CASNRGNEQYF,TGCGCCAGCAACCGTGGCAACGAGCAGTACTTC